A selection of T cell receptor beta chains follows, all from one sample in a study of regulatory T cells in long-lasting Graves disease. From the multiplex PCR reads, TCRdb called clonotypes with MiXCR, one entry per CDR3 protein. The sample consists of about 540,000 distinct CDR3 sequences, roughly 13% of them appearing once. These data are also associated with another study on T cells in Graves' hyperthyroidism and ophthalmopathy.

Here the sequenced sample was peripheral blood mononuclear cells (PBMCs), taken at new diagnosis, from a patient treated with antithyroid drugs. Every receptor here comes from a man aged 25 to 40 with Graves disease. The CDR3 runs from the conserved cysteine through the conserved F or W. The order of the fields is V gene, clone size, J gene, D gene, CDR3 protein, CDR3 DNA. D genes are given only for firm matches. Where a row states a size, it is once, few, many or the class of an expanded clone; other rows omit it.

v_call: TRBV11-2; clone_size: many; j_call: TRBJ2-1; d_call: TRBD2; cdr3_aa: CASSLRSGGSYNEQFF; cdr3_nt: TGTGCCAGCAGCTTAAGGAGCGGGGGCTCCTACAATGAGCAGTTCTTC
v_call: TRBV20-1; clone_size: many; j_call: TRBJ2-2; d_call: NA; cdr3_aa: CSAREVGKNTGELFF; cdr3_nt: TGCAGTGCTAGAGAAGTGGGGAAGAACACCGGGGAGCTGTTTTTT
v_call: TRBV7-8; clone_size: NA; j_call: TRBJ1-6; d_call: NA; cdr3_aa: CASSLQGSPLHF; cdr3_nt: TGTGCCAGCAGCCTCCAGGGGTCACCCCTCCACTTT
v_call: TRBV13; clone_size: many; j_call: TRBJ1-4; d_call: NA; cdr3_aa: CASSPYNDNEKLFF; cdr3_nt: TGTGCCAGCAGCCCTTACAACGACAATGAAAAACTGTTTTTT
v_call: TRBV24-1; clone_size: many; j_call: TRBJ2-7; d_call: TRBD1; cdr3_aa: CATVHRDRGQDEQYF; cdr3_nt: TGTGCCACCGTCCACCGGGACAGGGGGCAAGACGAGCAGTACTTC
v_call: TRBV10-1; clone_size: few; j_call: TRBJ2-1; d_call: NA; cdr3_aa: CASSGVLDEQFF; cdr3_nt: TGCGCCAGCAGTGGAGTTTTGGATGAGCAGTTCTTC
v_call: TRBV12-3/TRBV12-4; clone_size: NA; j_call: TRBJ2-1; d_call: TRBD2; cdr3_aa: CASSPPAGAPNEQFF; cdr3_nt: TGTGCCAGCAGTCCACCGGCGGGAGCCCCCAATGAGCAGTTCTTC
v_call: TRBV5-6; clone_size: many; j_call: TRBJ1-2; d_call: NA; cdr3_aa: CASNLQLVPNYGYTF; cdr3_nt: TGTGCCAGCAACCTACAACTAGTCCCTAACTATGGCTACACCTTC
v_call: TRBV3-1; clone_size: many; j_call: TRBJ1-1; d_call: NA; cdr3_aa: CASSQDGDTEAFF; cdr3_nt: TGTGCCAGCAGCCAAGACGGGGACACTGAAGCTTTCTTT
v_call: TRBV12-3/TRBV12-4; clone_size: many; j_call: TRBJ2-7; d_call: TRBD2; cdr3_aa: CASRGLAGGQAEQYF; cdr3_nt: TGTGCCAGCAGGGGACTAGCGGGAGGGCAAGCCGAGCAGTACTTC
v_call: TRBV29-1; clone_size: NA; j_call: TRBJ2-5; d_call: NA; cdr3_aa: CSVSDISGGRETQYF; cdr3_nt: TGCAGCGTTAGCGATATTTCCGGGGGGCGGGAGACCCAGTACTTC
v_call: TRBV27; clone_size: many; j_call: TRBJ2-7; d_call: TRBD1; cdr3_aa: CASSLYGTGAYEQYF; cdr3_nt: TGTGCCAGCAGTTTATATGGGACAGGGGCGTACGAGCAGTACTTC
v_call: TRBV30; clone_size: NA; j_call: TRBJ2-1; d_call: TRBD2; cdr3_aa: CAWIKSGSWEQFF; cdr3_nt: TGTGCCTGGATCAAGAGCGGGAGTTGGGAGCAGTTCTTC
v_call: TRBV11-2; clone_size: NA; j_call: TRBJ2-3; d_call: NA; cdr3_aa: CASSLSPPLAFSQDTQYF; cdr3_nt: TGTGCCAGCAGCTTATCCCCCCCCCTAGCGTTTTCACAAGATACGCAGTATTTT
v_call: TRBV12-3/TRBV12-4; clone_size: NA; j_call: TRBJ2-5; d_call: TRBD1; cdr3_aa: CASSRDLGTGALETQYF; cdr3_nt: TGTGCCAGCAGTCGGGACTTGGGGACAGGGGCTTTAGAGACCCAGTACTTC
v_call: TRBV28; clone_size: NA; j_call: TRBJ2-2; d_call: NA; cdr3_aa: CASSILRELFF; cdr3_nt: TGTGCCAGCAGTATCCTTAGGGAGCTGTTTTTT
v_call: TRBV6-2/TRBV6-3; clone_size: many; j_call: TRBJ2-7; d_call: NA; cdr3_aa: CASSYSRGLSYEQYF; cdr3_nt: TGTGCCAGCAGTTACTCGAGGGGTCTCTCCTACGAGCAGTACTTC
v_call: TRBV29-1; clone_size: few; j_call: TRBJ2-3; d_call: TRBD1; cdr3_aa: CSVKWTGGEGTDTQYF; cdr3_nt: TGCAGCGTGAAATGGACAGGGGGCGAGGGCACAGATACGCAGTATTTT
v_call: TRBV27; clone_size: few; j_call: TRBJ2-5; d_call: NA; cdr3_aa: CASSPQRRSSETQYF; cdr3_nt: TGTGCCAGCAGTCCCCAACGCCGAAGTAGTGAGACCCAGTACTTC
v_call: TRBV24-1; clone_size: many; j_call: TRBJ2-3; d_call: NA; cdr3_aa: CATSAGGLRTDTQYF; cdr3_nt: TGTGCCACCAGTGCTGGGGGACTTCGCACAGATACGCAGTATTTT
v_call: TRBV18; clone_size: many; j_call: TRBJ2-5; d_call: TRBD1; cdr3_aa: CASSPPGTVQETQYF; cdr3_nt: TGTGCCAGCTCACCGCCCGGGACAGTACAAGAGACCCAGTACTTC
v_call: TRBV19; clone_size: NA; j_call: TRBJ1-4; d_call: NA; cdr3_aa: CASRRFNEKLFF; cdr3_nt: TGTGCCAGCCGACGGTTTAATGAAAAACTGTTTTTT
v_call: TRBV10-2; clone_size: many; j_call: TRBJ1-1; d_call: NA; cdr3_aa: CASTDLTWGTEAFF; cdr3_nt: TGCGCCAGCACCGACTTGACCTGGGGCACTGAAGCTTTCTTT
v_call: TRBV7-9; clone_size: many; j_call: TRBJ2-7; d_call: NA; cdr3_aa: CASTTAGILGEQYF; cdr3_nt: TGTGCCAGCACAACGGCGGGAATTCTCGGCGAGCAGTACTTC
v_call: TRBV7-8; clone_size: few; j_call: TRBJ2-2; d_call: NA; cdr3_aa: CASSLGAAPRRTGELFF; cdr3_nt: TGTGCCAGCAGCTTAGGTGCGGCGCCCAGGAGAACCGGGGAGCTGTTTTTT
v_call: TRBV7-8; clone_size: NA; j_call: TRBJ2-1; d_call: TRBD2; cdr3_aa: CASSLVGGGLAGNEQFF; cdr3_nt: TGTGCCAGCAGCTTAGTAGGAGGAGGGCTAGCGGGAAATGAGCAGTTCTTC
v_call: TRBV10-1; clone_size: many; j_call: TRBJ2-5; d_call: NA; cdr3_aa: CASSESPEWTQYF; cdr3_nt: TGCGCCAGCAGTGAGTCCCCGGAGTGGACCCAGTACTTC
v_call: TRBV18; clone_size: NA; j_call: TRBJ2-7; d_call: NA; cdr3_aa: CVSSPMGRGSEQYF; cdr3_nt: TGTGTCAGCTCTCCCATGGGCAGGGGATCAGAGCAGTACTTC
v_call: TRBV5-1; clone_size: few; j_call: TRBJ1-5; d_call: TRBD1; cdr3_aa: CASSSGQVGSQPQHF; cdr3_nt: TGCGCCAGCAGCTCTGGACAGGTGGGAAGTCAGCCCCAGCATTTT
v_call: TRBV27; clone_size: many; j_call: TRBJ2-7; d_call: NA; cdr3_aa: CASWGRDLYEQYF; cdr3_nt: TGTGCCAGCTGGGGGCGGGACCTTTACGAGCAGTACTTC
v_call: TRBV10-3; clone_size: few; j_call: TRBJ1-5; d_call: TRBD1; cdr3_aa: CAISEATGVGQPQHF; cdr3_nt: TGTGCCATCAGTGAAGCAACAGGGGTGGGTCAGCCCCAGCATTTT
v_call: TRBV6-1; clone_size: few; j_call: TRBJ1-2; d_call: TRBD1; cdr3_aa: CASRTGAYGYTF; cdr3_nt: TGTGCCAGCAGGACAGGGGCCTATGGCTACACCTTC
v_call: TRBV6-9; clone_size: NA; j_call: TRBJ1-2; d_call: NA; cdr3_aa: CASSYRRDYGYTF; cdr3_nt: TGTGCCAGCAGTTATAGAAGGGACTATGGCTACACCTTC
v_call: TRBV7-9; clone_size: many; j_call: TRBJ2-1; d_call: TRBD1; cdr3_aa: CASSPGQATYNEQFF; cdr3_nt: TGTGCCAGCAGCCCGGGACAGGCTACCTACAATGAGCAGTTCTTC
v_call: TRBV5-1; clone_size: few; j_call: TRBJ1-2; d_call: TRBD1; cdr3_aa: CASSLGQGSGYTF; cdr3_nt: TGCGCCAGCAGCCTGGGACAGGGTTCAGGCTACACCTTC
v_call: TRBV13; clone_size: many; j_call: TRBJ2-7; d_call: TRBD2; cdr3_aa: CASSLDSGQPYEQYF; cdr3_nt: TGTGCCAGCAGCTTAGATAGCGGGCAGCCCTACGAGCAGTACTTC
v_call: TRBV3-1; clone_size: NA; j_call: TRBJ2-5; d_call: TRBD2; cdr3_aa: CAVGTSGRGKTQYF; cdr3_nt: TGTGCCGTCGGGACTAGCGGGAGGGGGAAGACCCAGTACTTC
v_call: TRBV20-1; clone_size: NA; j_call: TRBJ1-1; d_call: NA; cdr3_aa: CSARSGGYGTEAFF; cdr3_nt: TGCAGTGCTAGGTCGGGCGGGTACGGCACTGAAGCTTTCTTT
v_call: TRBV5-1; clone_size: NA; j_call: TRBJ2-3; d_call: NA; cdr3_aa: CASSLRARTDTQYF; cdr3_nt: TGCGCCAGCAGCTTGAGGGCACGCACAGATACGCAGTATTTT
v_call: TRBV3-1; clone_size: many; j_call: TRBJ2-3; d_call: TRBD2; cdr3_aa: CASSQIPSGFTDTQYF; cdr3_nt: TGTGCCAGCAGCCAAATACCTAGCGGCTTCACAGATACGCAGTATTTT
v_call: TRBV5-5; clone_size: many; j_call: TRBJ1-2; d_call: TRBD1; cdr3_aa: CASRSGQGVHGYTF; cdr3_nt: TGTGCCAGCAGATCGGGACAGGGGGTGCATGGCTACACCTTC
v_call: TRBV7-8; clone_size: many; j_call: TRBJ2-5; d_call: NA; cdr3_aa: CASSLESGRETQYF; cdr3_nt: TGTGCCAGCAGCTTAGAGTCGGGAAGGGAGACCCAGTACTTC
v_call: TRBV11-2; clone_size: many; j_call: TRBJ1-2; d_call: NA; cdr3_aa: CASSLDASLIDGYTF; cdr3_nt: TGTGCCAGCAGCTTAGACGCAAGCCTTATAGATGGCTACACCTTC